This T cell receptor beta chain was identified in a study of blood T cell repertoires in COVID-19. Libraries were prepared by immunoSEQ multiplex PCR; TCRdb keeps only in-frame clonotypes and omits some of them. The data contain approximately 180,000 clones, 85% to 90% of them singletons. The V end was cut by 4 bases, the J end by 2 bases, with 15 bases between. The CDR3 covers 15 residues. Germline V gene sequence: CDR1 SGHTA, CDR2 FQGTGA. Self-reported history from a screening survey and questionnaire set each donor's cohort. Sequenced: PBMCs or T cells enriched from blood (not recorded which). This clonotype was sampled from a man in his forties who had recovered from COVID-19. The chain joins TRBV7-3 to TRBJ2-7; a possible D gene is TRBD2 (6 bases). CDR3 in amino acids: CASSWGVGPTYEQYF. The CDR3 region has the DNA TGTGCCAGCAGCTGGGGGGTTGGCCCAACCTACGAGCAGTACTTC.